The clone carrying this TCR beta chain was seen a handful of times. Its target is unknown. The data belong to a study of blood T cells in healthy people across ages. V was pared by 6 bases and J by 5 bases, with 7 bases of the junction left unmatched. The CDR3 contains 14 residues. Germline V lookup: CDR1 MNHNY, CDR2 SVGAGI (reference sequence). Primed by a sample-barcoded 5' primer and a J-beta primer mix, a second PCR proceeded for 7 to 11 cycles. Every molecule of cDNA carried a tag from a template-switch adaptor with 12 random nucleotides. In TCRdb, the 5' RACE reads were re-called with MiXCR into one record per CDR3 protein. The table shows 2 million or so distinct CDR3 sequences, with about 50% occurring only once. Whole-study findings and limits: The study found more naive CD4+ cells and higher diversity in long-lived than aged donors.

The sequence was collected from a woman in her thirties or forties in good health. This chain connects TRBV6-6 to TRBJ2-5; 9 bases match TRBD2. Sequencing was performed on blood. CDR3 nucleotide sequence: TGTGCCAGCAGCTGGGTAGCGGGGGAGGAGACCCAGTACTTC. It specifies CASSWVAGEETQYF.